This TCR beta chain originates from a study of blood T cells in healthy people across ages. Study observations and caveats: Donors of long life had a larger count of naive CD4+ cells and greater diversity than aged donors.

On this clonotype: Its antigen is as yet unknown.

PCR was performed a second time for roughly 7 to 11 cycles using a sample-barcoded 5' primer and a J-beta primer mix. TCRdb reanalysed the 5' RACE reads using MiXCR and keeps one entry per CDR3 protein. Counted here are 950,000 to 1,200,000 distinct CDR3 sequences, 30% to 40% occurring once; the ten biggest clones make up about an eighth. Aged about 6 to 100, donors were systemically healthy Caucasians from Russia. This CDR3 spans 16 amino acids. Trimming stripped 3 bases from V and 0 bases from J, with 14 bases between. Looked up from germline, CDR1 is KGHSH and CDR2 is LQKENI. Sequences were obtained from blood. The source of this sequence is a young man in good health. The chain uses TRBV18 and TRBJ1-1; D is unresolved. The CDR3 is CASSPLYDALNTEAFF. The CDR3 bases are TGTGCCAGCTCACCGTTATATGATGCCCTGAACACTGAAGCTTTCTTT.